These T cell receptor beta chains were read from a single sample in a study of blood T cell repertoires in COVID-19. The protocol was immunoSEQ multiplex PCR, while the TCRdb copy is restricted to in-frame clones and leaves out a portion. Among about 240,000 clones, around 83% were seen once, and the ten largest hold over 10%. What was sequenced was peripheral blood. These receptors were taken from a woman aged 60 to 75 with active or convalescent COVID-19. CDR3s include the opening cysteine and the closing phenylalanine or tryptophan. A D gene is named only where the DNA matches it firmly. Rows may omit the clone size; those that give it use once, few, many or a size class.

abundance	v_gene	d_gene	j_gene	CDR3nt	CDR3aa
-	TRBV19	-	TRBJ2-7	TGTGCCAGTAGTATAGTAGGGACAAGATACTACGAGCAGTACTTC	CASSIVGTRYYEQYF
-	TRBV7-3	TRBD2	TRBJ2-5	TGTGCCAGCAGCCGGGGGGGCCGGGAGACCCAGTACTTC	CASSRGGRETQYF
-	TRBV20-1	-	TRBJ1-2	TGCAGTGTCGGCCAGGATGGCTACACCTTC	CSVGQDGYTF
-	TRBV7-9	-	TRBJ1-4	TGTGCCAGCAGCTTCGCTGGACAGAGGGAAAAACTGTTTTTT	CASSFAGQREKLFF
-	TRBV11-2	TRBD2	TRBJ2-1	TGTGCCAGCAGCTTCGCGGGGGGGAAGAACAATGAGCAGTTCTTC	CASSFAGGKNNEQFF
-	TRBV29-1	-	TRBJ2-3	TGCAGCGTTGAAGATCTCGGTCCCCCCGCAGATACGCAGTATTTT	CSVEDLGPPADTQYF
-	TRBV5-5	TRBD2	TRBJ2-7	TGTGCCAGCAGCTCCCGGACTAGCGGGGGGGCCTACGAGCAGTACTTC	CASSSRTSGGAYEQYF
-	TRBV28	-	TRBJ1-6	TGTGCCAGCAGTCTTCTTGATTCACCCCTCCACTTT	CASSLLDSPLHF
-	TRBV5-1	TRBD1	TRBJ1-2	TGCGCCAGCAGCTTCGGGACAGGGTGGAACTATGGCTACACCTTC	CASSFGTGWNYGYTF
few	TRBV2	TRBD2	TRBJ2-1	TGTGCCAGCAGGGCGGGACTAGCGAACAATGAGCAGTTCTTC	CASRAGLANNEQFF
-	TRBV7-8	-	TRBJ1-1	TGTGCCAGCAGCTTATCCGGGGGGGTGAACACTGAAGCTTTCTTT	CASSLSGGVNTEAFF
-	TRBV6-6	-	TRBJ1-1	TGTGCCAGCAAGGACTTGGGCACTGAAGCTTTCTTT	CASKDLGTEAFF
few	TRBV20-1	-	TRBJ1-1	TGCAGTGCTAGTCAGAACACTGAAGCTTTCTTT	CSASQNTEAFF
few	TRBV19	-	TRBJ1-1	TGTGCCAGTAAAAACCGACTGACAGCTGAAGCTTTCTTT	CASKNRLTAEAFF
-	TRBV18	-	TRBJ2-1	TGTGCCAGCTCCCCTGACTTGAAGAACAATGAGCAGTTCTTC	CASSPDLKNNEQFF
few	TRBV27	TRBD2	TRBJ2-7	TGTGCCAGCAGTTTACTTAGCGGGGGCCTATCCTACGAGCAGTACTTC	CASSLLSGGLSYEQYF
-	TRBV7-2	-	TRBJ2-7	TGTGCCAGCAGCTTAGGTCCAGGGGAATCCTACGAGCAGTACTTC	CASSLGPGESYEQYF
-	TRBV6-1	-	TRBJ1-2	TGTGCCAGCAGTGAAGGGGGCAGGGTCCCCTTC	CASSEGGRVPF
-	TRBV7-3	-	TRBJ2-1	TGTGCCAGCAGCTTGGGTGGACTTGACTACAATGAGCAGTTCTTC	CASSLGGLDYNEQFF
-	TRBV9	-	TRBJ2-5	TGTGCCAGCAGCGCCGCCCGGAGGGGGCGCGGAGAGACCCAGTACTTC	CASSAARRGRGETQYF
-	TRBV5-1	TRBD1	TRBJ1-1	TGCGCCAGCAGTAAGGGGGGGACAGGAGGAGTGAACACTGAAGCTTTCTTT	CASSKGGTGGVNTEAFF
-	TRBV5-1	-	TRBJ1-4	TGCGCCAGCAGCTTTGGCACGAATGATGAAAAACTGTTTTTT	CASSFGTNDEKLFF
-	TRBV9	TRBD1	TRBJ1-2	TGTGCCAGCAGCACAACCGGGACAGGGGGCGTTGGCTACACCTTC	CASSTTGTGGVGYTF
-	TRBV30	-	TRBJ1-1	TGTGCCTGGAGTAGAGGGATAACTGAAGCTTTCTTT	CAWSRGITEAFF
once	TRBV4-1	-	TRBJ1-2	TGCGCCAGCAGCCAAGGAAGGATTCGGGGTTTTAATGGCTACACCTTC	CASSQGRIRGFNGYTF
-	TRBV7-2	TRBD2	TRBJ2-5	TGTGCCAGCAGCTTACGTCTAGCGGGGGGGCGGACCCAGTACTTC	CASSLRLAGGRTQYF
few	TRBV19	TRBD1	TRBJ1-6	TGTGCCAGTAGTTCCGGGACAGGGAATGATTCACCCCTCCACTTT	CASSSGTGNDSPLHF